This section outlines one T cell receptor (beta chain) sequence together with its context. What it recognizes is unknown. This entry comes from a study of persistence of HIV-infected CD4 T cells. Lysates of CMV-infected fibroblasts at 10 ug/mL stimulated these cells. CD40L-negative CD69-negative CD45RO-high memory CD4+ T cells were sorted as populations depleted of antigen-responding cells. Donors had undetectable plasma HIV-1 RNA, under 50 copies/mL, for 4+ years. CD8-depleted PBMCs were stimulated around 17 hours with anti-CD28/CD49d costimulation, CD40-blocking antibody and enfuvirtide. Trimming at V came to 3 bases and at J to 7 bases, leaving 6 bases not matched to a gene. The CDR3 spans 15 residues. The germline gives CDR1 MNHEY, CDR2 SMNVEV (reference sequence). Study results and caveats: Antigen-responding cells were enriched for degenerate expanded CDR3beta sequences.

Sequencing used immunoSEQ version 4 in survey mode. The data were produced by immunoSEQ multiplex PCR, yet TCRdb's version contains in-frame clones alone and is incomplete. The sample shows 25,000 to 35,000 clones, about four fifths of them seen only once. The origin of this receptor is an adult man with HIV who was CMV-seropositive. Source: CD4+ T cells sorted from PBMCs after 18-hour stimulation, taken from a patient who received antiretroviral therapy. The genes are TRBV27 and TRBJ1-6; 7 bases align to TRBD1. The CDR3 loop reads CASSFEGAWNSPLHF. CDR3 coding DNA: TGTGCCAGCAGTTTCGAGGGGGCTTGGAATTCACCCCTCCACTTT.